The present entry profiles one TCR beta chain with its context. This clonotype is labeled medium-sized (0.01 to 0.1%). Its antigen is still unknown. Base-call qualities are not available, and no considerably larger clone is one nucleotide away. For repertoire sequencing, the TCR beta CDR3 regions were amplified from RNA transcripts. HTBI primers and the Qiagen OneStep RT-PCR kit were used in a first-round RT-PCR, which was followed by a second-round multiplex PCR, size selection and purification. The libraries underwent paired-end sequencing with 100 bp reads on an Illumina HiSeq2000. In the paper's pipeline: SOAPnuke was used to process the reads, throwing out any read that had adapters, had uncalled bases, had a mean Phred below 15, or lacked an exact constant-primer or identifier match. COPE v1.2.5 was used to merge high-quality paired reads. Each unique nucleotide sequence was treated as a clonotype, and MiTCR v1.1 was used to align the clonotypes to the IMGT TRB V, D and J references. Analysis was restricted to V-J combinations with a frequency above 0.0001, which covered 99.2% of repertoires. For each V-J combination, a TCR clonal expansion and chaos score was defined as the ratio of F50 clonal expansion to chaos observed in the TCRdist matrix. Features were reduced by Welch's t-statistics and random forest to approximately 13 V-J combinations, which fed a naive Bayes classifier. The similarity between thyroid and blood repertoires was quantified using the Morisita-Horn index. The public reads were reanalyzed by TCRdb: fastp trimming at Q25, MiXCR alignment, in-frame beta chains only. Each entry merges the rows of one CDR3 protein and shows their most common DNA and genes. None of the V and J calls come from the authors' own analysis; TCRdb made them. In this sample the table shows about 740,000 distinct CDR3 sequences, roughly 41% of which occur a single time. Of the sample, 40% to 55% falls within the top ten clones.

Patients with ophthalmopathy had moderately to severely active disease, with a Clinical Activity Score of 3 or more, a NOSPECS grade of 4 or more, and a disease duration of less than 3 months. Anyone with other autoimmune diseases, uncontrolled infections, pregnancy or lactation was excluded from the study. Diagnosis relied on clinical symptoms, serum thyroxine, TRAb, thyroid ultrasound and orbital computed tomography. Using Ficoll-Paque density gradient centrifugation, PBMCs were isolated from 10 ml of fresh peripheral blood. Total RNA was extracted using Trizol reagent, and RNA quality was checked on an Agilent 2100 Bioanalyzer. These data originate in a study of Graves' ophthalmopathy and Graves' hyperthyroidism (dated by TCRdb to 2017 to 2018). In terms of the full investigation: Peripheral blood samples were taken at the time of initial diagnosis, before any treatment was given. TCR beta repertoire signatures were used to distinguish Graves' ophthalmopathy from Graves' hyperthyroidism and to predict progression to ophthalmopathy. In total, 135 blood samples were TCR-sequenced: around 42 ophthalmopathy, approximately 75 hyperthyroidism and about 17 hyperthyroidism-to-ophthalmopathy patients. To explore V-J signatures that distinguish ophthalmopathy from hyperthyroidism, a discovery set of 100 patients was enrolled, made up of some 41 with ophthalmopathy and some 60 with stable hyperthyroidism. An independent validation cohort was composed of 18 hyperthyroidism patients and some 16 patients who later progressed from hyperthyroidism to ophthalmopathy. In more than five hyperthyroidism patients, the T-cell repertoires found in thyroid tissue were compared with those found in blood. Following sample collection, hyperthyroidism patients were given methimazole at a starting dose of 30 mg daily, and ophthalmopathy patients were given high-dose intravenous methylprednisolone. Study-wide conclusions, independent of this receptor: In validation, the model predicted ophthalmopathy progression with more than 70% sensitivity and approximately 72% specificity; fewer than 15 predicted patients were CT-confirmed with GO in a median of approximately 6.5 months. No statistical method was used to predetermine the sample size, and group allocation was not hidden from the investigators. In cross-validation, the 13-signature model distinguished ophthalmopathy from stable hyperthyroidism with approximately 85% sensitivity and roughly 81% specificity, and in the test set the corresponding values were about 80% and 75%. Most expanded thyroid clonotypes with frequency above 0.001 were also detected in blood, suggesting blood repertoires may reflect the thyroid immune response.

V lost 2 bases and J lost 8 bases; the stretch between them is 9 bases long. Including the terminal cysteine and phenylalanine, the CDR3 comprises 12 residues. Only CDR3 DNA is held: 36 bases, read in frame from base 1. The germline V gene gives CDR1 as MGHDK and CDR2 as SYGVNS. The TCR comes from an adult man with Graves' ophthalmopathy. Here the chain combines TRBV25-1 and TRBJ1-2; a tentative D match to TRBD1 spans 5 bases. Sequencing input: peripheral blood. This receptor has the CDR3 CASSEQGRGYTF. The sequenced DNA is TGTGCCAGCAGTGAACAGGGACGCGGCTACACCTTC.